Presented here are 22 T cell receptor beta chains from one specimen sequenced in a study of Ad26.COV2.S vaccination and SARS-CoV-2 variants. Treatment denoted: roughly 20 received Ad26.COV2.S at low or high dose, single or two shots; 5 received placebo; per-sample allocation not given. Sampling was performed 63 days after the first vaccine or placebo injection. Only in-frame clones appear in the TCRdb table, and some are missing; sequencing was by immunoSEQ multiplex PCR. Among some 300,000 clones, 86% were seen once, and the ten largest hold roughly 2.1%. This material consisted of peripheral blood, taken in a trial of Ad26.COV2.S vaccine versus placebo. The receptors here all came from a person between 18 and 60 years old who received the Ad26.COV2.S COVID-19 vaccine or a placebo.

V and J are TRBV4-3 and TRBJ1-1, with a possible D match to TRBD1 (5 bases). The CDR3 is made up of 16 amino acids. The V end lost 0 bases, the J end lost 1 base, and 12 bases lay between the germline ends. Per the germline V gene, CDR1 is LGHNA and CDR2 is YSLEER. The CDR3 DNA is TGCGCCAGCAGCCAAGATTCTTTAAGGGGGAACACTGAAGCTTTCTTT. It specifies CASSQDSLRGNTEAFF.

The chain carries TRBV11-3 and TRBJ2-3; D is undetermined. Germline V gene data show CDR1 as SGHNT and CDR2 as YENEEA. The CDR3 loop spans 14 amino acids. V lost 0 bases to trimming and J lost 2 bases, with 6 bases between them. DNA of the CDR3: TGTGCCAGCAGCTTAGATCGGGTCACAGATACGCAGTATTTT. Its protein is CASSLDRVTDTQYF.

V gene TRBV6-6 combines with J gene TRBJ1-4; 8 positions agree with TRBD1. Germline V lookup: CDR1 MNHNY, CDR2 SVGAGI (reference sequence). V shed 6 bases and J 5 bases; nucleotides not matched to a gene: 11. The CDR3 spans 16 residues. CDR3 nucleotides: TGTGCCAGCAGCCTAGACAGGGGCCTTGGCAATGAAAAACTGTTTTTT. Its protein is CASSLDRGLGNEKLFF.

For the CDR3, the DNA is TGTGCCTGGGACCCCGGGGCAGGGTTTTCCTACAATGAGCAGTTCTTC. Translated, it gives CAWDPGAGFSYNEQFF. This chain links TRBV30 with TRBJ2-1; D may correspond to TRBD1 or TRBD2 (5 bases each). This CDR3 is built from 16 residues. The V gene's germline CDR1 is GTSNPN and CDR2 SVGIG (reference sequence). V was trimmed by 5 bases and J by 1 base, leaving 18 bases between them.

This chain joins TRBV4-2 and TRBJ1-1, with D perhaps TRBD1 (5 bases). The CDR3 is 19 amino acids. V gave up 3 bases and J gave up 2 bases, with 25 bases separating them. Germline CDR1 is LGHNA and CDR2 is YNFKEQ. The CDR3 DNA follows: TGTGCCAGCAGCCAGGCCTTGTCTGGGACGCGGATACCAAACACTGAAGCTTTCTTT. Protein sequence: CASSQALSGTRIPNTEAFF.

This clone was detected a few times. V gene TRBV30 combines with J gene TRBJ2-2; D gene unclear. The CDR3 totals 11 residues. Trimming cost V 8 bases and J 4 bases, with 8 bases left between them. CDR1 and CDR2 (germline): GTSNPN, SVGIG (reference sequence). The CDR3, as DNA: TGTGCCCCAAGACGCACCGGGGAGCTGTTTTTT. Residues: CAPRRTGELFF.

This chain joins TRBV9 and TRBJ1-1, with D unclear. The CDR3 covers 13 residues. Germline V gene sequence: CDR1 SGDLS, CDR2 YYNGEE. V lost 3 bases, J lost 3 bases, and 9 bases lay in between. The CDR3: CASSARGDTEAFF. DNA of the CDR3: TGTGCCAGCAGCGCGCGAGGTGACACTGAAGCTTTCTTT.

This chain links TRBV7-2 with TRBJ2-2, with 9 bases that match TRBD1. Trimming at V came to 4 bases and at J to 5 bases, leaving 8 bases not matched to a gene. This CDR3 comprises 16 residues. The germline gives CDR1 SGHTA, CDR2 FQGNSA. CDR3 nucleotide sequence: TGTGCCAGCAGCTGGCGGGGACAGGGTAATACCGGGGAGCTGTTTTTT. As protein: CASSWRGQGNTGELFF.

The CDR3 nucleotides are TGTGCCAGCAGCTTAGCGGGGGCGGGCCCCGGAAGCGAAAAACTGTTTTTT. Translating it yields CASSLAGAGPGSEKLFF. V usage is TRBV7-6 and J usage is TRBJ1-4, with TRBD1 as a possible D gene (6 bases). This CDR3 region has 17 residues. In germline, CDR1 is SGHVS, CDR2 FNYEAQ. The V and J ends lost 0 bases and 8 bases respectively, with 19 bases between them.

This clone was counted a single time. The chain joins TRBV19 to TRBJ1-5; no firm D call. Trimming removed 3 bases at V and 0 bases at J, with 9 bases between. This CDR3 is built from 15 residues. Germline CDR1 LNHDA, CDR2 SQIVND (reference sequence). The CDR3 spells CASSMGYPSNQPQHF. The CDR3 nucleotides read TGTGCCAGTAGTATGGGGTATCCTAGCAATCAGCCCCAGCATTTT. Using reference TRBV19 and TRBJ1-5 for the parts outside the CDR3, the full variable domain is DGGITQSPKYLFRKEGQNVTLSCEQNLNHDAMYWYRQDPGQGLRLIYYSQIVNDFQKGDIAEGYSVSREKKESFPLTVTSAQKNPTAFYLCASSMGYPSNQPQHFGDGTRLSIL.

For the CDR3, the DNA is TGTGCCAGCAGCTTGGTTGTGGGAGAGCAGTACTTC. It translates to CASSLVVGEQYF. The rearrangement uses TRBV5-6 and TRBJ2-7; no reliable D call. Trimming pared 0 bases from V and 7 bases from J, leaving 8 bases between. Per germline, CDR1 SGHDT and CDR2 YYEEEE. This CDR3 is built from 12 residues.

This clone was counted only a few times. This chain links TRBV19 with TRBJ2-5; D not resolved. Germline V gene lookup returns CDR1 LNHDA and CDR2 SQIVND (reference sequence). The CDR3 consists of 14 residues. The germline V and J ends were trimmed by 3 bases and 3 bases, with 11 bases remaining between them. This chain's CDR3 is CASSINGREETQYF. DNA of the CDR3: TGTGCCAGTAGTATTAATGGGCGCGAAGAGACCCAGTACTTC.

This chain joins TRBV2 and TRBJ1-4; 9 bases align to TRBD1. Losses at the gene ends were 6 bases for V and 8 bases for J; bases not matched to a gene: 7. The germline gives CDR1 SNHLY, CDR2 FYNNEI. This CDR3 has 14 amino acids. In DNA form, the CDR3 reads TGTGCCAGCAGCGCGGACAGGGGTTTGGAAAAACTGTTTTTT. Its protein product is CASSADRGLEKLFF.

As for this clone: The same CDR3 can be traced to other DNA sequences in this sample. The J gene is TRBJ2-3, the V gene TRBV9, with D unclear. This CDR3 region has 15 residues. The V end lost 0 bases, the J end lost 0 bases, and 8 bases lay between the germline ends. Germline V CDR1 and CDR2: SGDLS, YYNGEE. The CDR3 protein is CASSVGGSSTDTQYF. In DNA, the CDR3 is TGTGCCAGCAGCGTAGGAGGCAGTAGCACAGATACGCAGTATTTT.

The J gene is TRBJ2-3, the V gene TRBV5-4, with TRBD2 matching 11 bases. V was pared by 4 bases and J by 2 bases, with 3 bases of the junction left unmatched. The CDR3 loop spans 15 amino acids. Germline values: CDR1 SGHNT, CDR2 YYREEE (reference sequence). In DNA, the CDR3 is TGTGCCAGCAGCGCGACTAGCGGGGACACAGATACGCAGTATTTT. Encoded protein: CASSATSGDTDTQYF.

The chain combines TRBV7-2 with TRBJ1-2; maybe TRBD1 (6 bases). The CDR3 extends over 13 amino acids. V lost 5 bases to trimming and J lost 8 bases, with 15 bases between them. CDR1 SGHTA and CDR2 FQGNSA come from the germline V gene. The CDR3 nucleotides read TGTGCCAGCAGCACCCGACAGGATGGGGGCTACACCTTC. It specifies CASSTRQDGGYTF.

The gene calls are TRBV9 and TRBJ1-6; 7 bases fit TRBD1. The V and J ends lost 5 bases and 5 bases, in that order; junction bases with no gene match: 7. The CDR3 has 15 residues. CDR1 and CDR2 (germline): SGDLS, YYNGEE. The CDR3 DNA is TGTGCCAGCAGGGGTCCGGGGACAGATAATTCACCCCTCCACTTT. Encoded protein: CASRGPGTDNSPLHF. The whole variable domain, filled in from reference TRBV9 and TRBJ1-6, reads DSGVTQTPKHLITATGQRVTLRCSPRSGDLSVYWYQQSLDQGLQFLIQYYNGEERAKGNILERFSAQQFPDLHSELNLSSLELGDSALYFCASRGPGTDNSPLHFGNGTRLTVT.

In nucleotides, the CDR3 is TGTGCCAGCAGATCGGGACAGGTTGAAGGCGAGCAGTACTTC. This codes for CASRSGQVEGEQYF. J is TRBJ2-7 and V is TRBV19, with TRBD1 matching 8 bases. The CDR3 loop spans 14 amino acids. V shed 9 bases and J 6 bases; nucleotides not matched to a gene: 13. Per the germline V gene, CDR1 is LNHDA and CDR2 is SQIVND (reference sequence).

This chain connects TRBV18 to TRBJ1-2, with TRBD1 identical over 8 bases. This CDR3 has 14 residues. Germline CDR1 reads KGHSH; CDR2 reads LQKENI. The ends lost 6 bases at V and 0 bases at J; junction bases unmatched: 3. The CDR3 DNA is TGTGCCAGCTCCCCGGACAGGGCTAACTATGGCTACACCTTC. It encodes CASSPDRANYGYTF.

The genes are TRBV5-4 and TRBJ2-1; tentatively, D is TRBD2 (7 bases). V was clipped by 1 base and J by 6 bases, with 14 bases between them. This CDR3 spans 15 amino acids. Per the germline V gene, CDR1 is SGHNT and CDR2 is YYREEE (reference sequence). The CDR3: CASSLRGGGSNEQFF. As DNA, the CDR3 is TGTGCCAGCAGCTTGAGGGGGGGAGGCAGCAATGAGCAGTTCTTC.

This chain joins TRBV10-3 and TRBJ1-2, with unresolved D. This CDR3 has 15 residues. V was clipped by 6 bases and J by 8 bases, with 22 bases between them. Looked up from germline, CDR1 is ENHRY and CDR2 is SYGVKD. Here the CDR3 reads CAIRITEPSEKGYTF. As DNA, the CDR3 is TGTGCCATCAGGATAACTGAGCCCTCGGAAAAAGGCTACACCTTC.

In its sample, this clone was seen a few times. The chain uses TRBV6-5 and TRBJ2-7; D possibly corresponds to TRBD1 (5 bases). Trimming cost V 5 bases and J 3 bases, with 14 bases left between them. Germline-derived CDR1 and CDR2 are MNHEY and SVGAGI. The CDR3 consists of 14 residues. The CDR3 spells CASSIQTVRYEQYF. DNA of the CDR3: TGTGCCAGCAGTATCCAGACAGTCCGCTACGAGCAGTACTTC.